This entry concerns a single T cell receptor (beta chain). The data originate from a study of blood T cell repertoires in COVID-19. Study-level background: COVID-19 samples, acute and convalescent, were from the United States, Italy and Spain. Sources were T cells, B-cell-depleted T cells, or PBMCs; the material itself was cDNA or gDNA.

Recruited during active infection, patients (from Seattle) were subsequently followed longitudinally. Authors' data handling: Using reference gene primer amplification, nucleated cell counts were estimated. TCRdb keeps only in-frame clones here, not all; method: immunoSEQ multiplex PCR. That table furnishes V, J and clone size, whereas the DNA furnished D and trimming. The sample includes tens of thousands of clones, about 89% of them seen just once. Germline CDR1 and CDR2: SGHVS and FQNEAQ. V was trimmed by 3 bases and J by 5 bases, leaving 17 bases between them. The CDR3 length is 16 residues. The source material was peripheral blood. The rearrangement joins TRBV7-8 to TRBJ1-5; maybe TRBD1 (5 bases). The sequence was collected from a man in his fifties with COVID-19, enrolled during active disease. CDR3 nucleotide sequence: TGTGCCAGCAGCTTGAAAAGGGGTTTTAAGGATCAGCCCCAGCATTTT. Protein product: CASSLKRGFKDQPQHF.